This TCR beta chain was sequenced during a study of cytomegalovirus exposure and HLA in healthy donors. Study findings and constraints: Analysis was performed later, and it showed HLA-associated TCR beta chains to be more clonally expanded than equally common others. A classifier reportedly called cytomegalovirus status with high sensitivity and specificity.

V dropped 5 bases and J dropped 5 bases, with 24 bases sitting between them. This CDR3 is 17 amino acids long. Per the germline V gene, CDR1 is SGHTA and CDR2 is FQGNSA. This clone turned up a few times. As yet, its antigen is unknown. PCR primers comprised 60 Vbeta and 13 Jbeta primers. Assay: immunoSEQ multiplex PCR; the TCRdb copy retains only in-frame clones and omits some. The table lists about 91,000 clones, approximately 89% of them singletons, with 9% to 9.5% in the top ten. The donors comprised healthy bone marrow donors. Sequencing was performed on PBMCs. This chain joins TRBV7-2 and TRBJ1-1; D may be TRBD1 (5 bases). The source is a man under 40 in good health and CMV-seropositive. The chain's CDR3 is CASSPGVGGGDRTEAFF. The CDR3 nucleotides are TGTGCCAGCAGCCCTGGGGTTGGGGGAGGGGATCGGACTGAAGCTTTCTTT.